This entry describes one T cell receptor beta chain. The sample comes from a study of long-term antiretroviral therapy in people with HIV. Version v3.0 of the immunoSEQ assay was performed at survey level. This table comes from immunoSEQ multiplex PCR, and its TCRdb copy is limited to in-frame clones, with some not included. The sample lists around 20,000 clones, approximately 81% occurring once. Sequencing was performed on unsorted PBMCs, taken 0.6 years after starting antiretroviral therapy. The TCR originated in a woman younger than 35 with HIV.

The CDR3 DNA follows: TGTGCCAGCTCACCAAGGGCTGCAGGACAGGGGAACTATGGCTACACCTTC. It encodes CASSPRAAGQGNYGYTF. The rearrangement joins TRBV18 to TRBJ1-2, with 9 bases that match TRBD1. Germline V lookup: CDR1 KGHSH, CDR2 LQKENI. V lost 2 bases, J lost 2 bases, and 9 bases stayed unmatched. The CDR3 extends over 17 amino acids.